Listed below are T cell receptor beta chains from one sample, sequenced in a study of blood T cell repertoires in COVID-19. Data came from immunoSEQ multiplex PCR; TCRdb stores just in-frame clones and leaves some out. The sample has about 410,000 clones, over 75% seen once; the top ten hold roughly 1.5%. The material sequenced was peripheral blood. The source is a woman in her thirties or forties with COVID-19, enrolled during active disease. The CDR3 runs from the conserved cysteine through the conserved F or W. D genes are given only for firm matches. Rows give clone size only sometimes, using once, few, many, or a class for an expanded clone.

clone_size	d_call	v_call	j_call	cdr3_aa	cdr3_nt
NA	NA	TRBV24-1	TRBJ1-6	CATSEGRVASPLHF	TGTGCCACCAGTGAGGGGAGGGTCGCCTCACCCCTCCACTTT
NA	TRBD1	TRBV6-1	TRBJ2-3	CASSEAWTGGTDTQYF	TGTGCCAGCAGTGAAGCCTGGACAGGGGGCACAGATACGCAGTATTTT
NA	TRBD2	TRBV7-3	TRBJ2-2	CASSPIAGEGTGELFF	TGTGCCAGCAGCCCCATAGCGGGAGAGGGAACCGGGGAGCTGTTTTTT
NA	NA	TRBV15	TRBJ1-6	CATTQNPRGGSFNSPLHF	TGTGCCACCACACAAAACCCCCGGGGGGGGAGTTTCAATTCACCCCTCCACTTT
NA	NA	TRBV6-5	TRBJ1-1	CASSPAGNTEAFF	TGTGCCAGCAGCCCCGCGGGGAACACTGAAGCTTTCTTT
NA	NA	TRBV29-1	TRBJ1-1	CSGARTLNTEAFF	TGCAGCGGCGCGAGAACTCTGAACACTGAAGCTTTCTTT
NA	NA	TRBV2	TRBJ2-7	CASSETRSYEQYF	TGTGCCAGCAGTGAAACTAGAAGCTACGAGCAGTACTTC
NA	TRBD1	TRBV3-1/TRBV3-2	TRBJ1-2	CASSRDRNYGYTF	TGTGCCAGCAGCCGGGACAGGAACTATGGCTACACCTTC
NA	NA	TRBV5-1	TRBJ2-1	CASSLVTAPENEQFF	TGCGCCAGCAGCTTGGTTACCGCCCCGGAGAATGAGCAGTTCTTC
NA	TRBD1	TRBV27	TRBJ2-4	CASRDRVNTIQYF	TGTGCCAGCAGAGACAGGGTTAATACCATTCAGTACTTC
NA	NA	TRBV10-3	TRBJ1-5	CAISEIRRGVAQPQHF	TGTGCCATCAGTGAGATACGACGGGGGGTGGCTCAGCCCCAGCATTTT
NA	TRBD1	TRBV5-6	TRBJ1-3	CASRRTGARGNTIYF	TGTGCCAGCAGAAGGACAGGGGCTAGAGGAAACACCATATATTTT
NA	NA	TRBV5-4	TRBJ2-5	CASSLQGSPETQYF	TGTGCCAGCAGCTTGCAGGGGTCCCCGGAGACCCAGTACTTC
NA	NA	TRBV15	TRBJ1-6	CATSRGLDSPLHF	TGTGCCACCAGCAGAGGACTCGATTCACCCCTCCACTTT
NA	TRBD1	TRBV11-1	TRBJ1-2	CASSPRQGDGYTF	TGTGCCAGCAGCCCTAGACAGGGGGACGGCTACACCTTC
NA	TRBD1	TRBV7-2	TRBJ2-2	CASSIQGAITGELFF	TGTGCCAGCAGCATCCAGGGGGCTATCACCGGGGAGCTGTTTTTT
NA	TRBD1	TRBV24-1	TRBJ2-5	CATSAGGGTQYF	TGTGCCACCTCAGCAGGGGGCGGGACCCAGTACTTC
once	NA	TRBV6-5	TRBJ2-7	CASSRRRESYEQYF	TGTGCCAGCAGCCGCCGACGGGAGTCCTACGAGCAGTACTTC
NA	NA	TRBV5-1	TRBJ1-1	CASSLREAAEAFF	TGCGCCAGCAGCTTAAGGGAAGCGGCTGAAGCTTTCTTT
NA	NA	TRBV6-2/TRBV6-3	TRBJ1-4	CASSLQSQNEKLFF	TGTGCCAGCAGCCTGCAATCTCAGAATGAAAAACTGTTTTTT
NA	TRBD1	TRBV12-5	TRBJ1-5	CASAHRDRVHQPQHF	TGTGCTAGTGCCCACCGGGACAGGGTACATCAGCCCCAGCATTTT
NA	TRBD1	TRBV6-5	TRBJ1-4	CASSYGLTRGEKLFF	TGTGCCAGCAGTTACGGTCTCACCAGGGGGGAAAAACTGTTTTTT
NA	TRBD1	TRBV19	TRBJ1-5	CASSIGTGEQPQHF	TGTGCCAGTAGTATCGGGACAGGGGAACAGCCCCAGCATTTT
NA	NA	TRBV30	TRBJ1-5	CAWRPTGNQPQHF	TGTGCCTGGAGACCTACAGGGAATCAGCCCCAGCATTTT
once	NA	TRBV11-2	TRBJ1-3	CASSRVGGSGNTIYF	TGTGCCAGCAGCCGGGTGGGGGGCTCTGGAAACACCATATATTTT
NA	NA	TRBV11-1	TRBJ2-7	CASSLASKTNSYEQYF	TGTGCCAGCAGCTTAGCGTCGAAGACAAACTCCTACGAGCAGTACTTC
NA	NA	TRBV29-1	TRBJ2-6	CSVRLRASGANVLTF	TGCAGCGTTCGGCTCAGGGCTTCTGGGGCCAACGTCCTGACTTTC
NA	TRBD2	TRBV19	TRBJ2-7	CASSIGGLASYEQYF	TGTGCCAGTAGTATTGGGGGACTAGCGTCCTACGAGCAGTACTTC
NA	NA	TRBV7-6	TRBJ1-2	CASSLGQGRVDGYTF	TGTGCCAGCAGCTTAGGGCAGGGGCGTGTAGACGGCTACACCTTC
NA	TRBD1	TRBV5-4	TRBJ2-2	CASSLGQGGTGELFF	TGTGCCAGCAGCTTGGGACAGGGGGGCACCGGGGAGCTGTTTTTT
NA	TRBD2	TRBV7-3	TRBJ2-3	CASSRVGIAGATDTQYF	TGTGCCAGCAGCAGAGTGGGGATAGCGGGTGCAACAGATACGCAGTATTTT
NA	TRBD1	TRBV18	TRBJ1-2	CASSPNRGDGYTF	TGTGCCAGCTCACCCAACAGGGGTGATGGCTACACCTTC
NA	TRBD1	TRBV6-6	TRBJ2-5	CASTRGSGTKGETQYF	TGTGCCAGCACCAGGGGGAGCGGAACTAAAGGAGAGACCCAGTACTTC
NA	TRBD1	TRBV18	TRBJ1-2	CASSPKGQSDGYTF	TGTGCCAGCTCACCAAAGGGACAGTCGGATGGCTACACCTTC
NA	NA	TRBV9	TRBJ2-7	CASSVGGSTYEQYF	TGTGCCAGCAGCGTAGGAGGGTCGACCTACGAGCAGTACTTC
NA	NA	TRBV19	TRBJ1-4	CASRTMTATNEKLFF	TGTGCCAGCCGCACGATGACAGCAACTAATGAAAAACTGTTTTTT
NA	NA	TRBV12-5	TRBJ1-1	CASALPRREALF	TGTGCTAGTGCACTTCCCAGACGGGAAGCCCTCTTT
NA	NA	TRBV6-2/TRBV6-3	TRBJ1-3	CASSYGAPGNTIYF	TGTGCCAGCAGTTACGGGGCTCCTGGAAACACCATATATTTT
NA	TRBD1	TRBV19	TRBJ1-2	CATNPGQGADYGYTF	TGTGCCACCAACCCAGGACAGGGGGCTGACTATGGCTACACCTTC
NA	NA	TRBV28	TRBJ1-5	CASSGGVMAQHF	TGTGCCAGCAGTGGGGGGGTTATGGCCCAGCATTTT
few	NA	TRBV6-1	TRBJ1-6	CASSDDRYSPLHF	TGTGCCAGCAGTGACGACAGGTACTCACCCCTCCACTTT
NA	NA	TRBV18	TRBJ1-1	CASSPAGVYTEAFF	TGTGCCAGCTCACCGGCGGGCGTTTACACTGAAGCTTTCTTT
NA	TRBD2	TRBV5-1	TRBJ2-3	CASSSSGGTDTQYF	TGCGCCAGCAGCTCAAGCGGGGGCACAGATACGCAGTATTTT
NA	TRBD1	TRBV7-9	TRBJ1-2	CASSLADRYNYGYTF	TGTGCCAGCAGCTTAGCGGACAGGTACAACTATGGCTACACCTTC
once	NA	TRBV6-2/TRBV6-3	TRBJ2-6	CASSYSPPAGANVLTF	TGTGCCAGCAGTTACTCCCCGCCGGCTGGGGCCAACGTCCTGACTTTC
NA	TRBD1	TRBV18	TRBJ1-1	CASSPPGQGNTEAFF	TGTGCCAGCTCACCGCCGGGACAGGGGAACACTGAAGCTTTCTTT
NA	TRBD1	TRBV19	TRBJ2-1	CASRSGTAYNEQFF	TGTGCCAGTAGATCCGGGACAGCATACAATGAGCAGTTCTTC
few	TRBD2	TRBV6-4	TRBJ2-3	CASSRLAGGQDTQYF	TGTGCCAGCAGTCGACTAGCGGGGGGGCAAGATACGCAGTATTTT
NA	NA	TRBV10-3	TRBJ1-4	CAIRPRQEDEKLFF	TGTGCCATCAGACCCCGACAGGAAGATGAAAAACTGTTTTTT
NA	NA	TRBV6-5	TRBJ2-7	CASILRGTTVEQYF	TGTGCCAGCATTCTCCGGGGAACCACGGTCGAGCAGTACTTC
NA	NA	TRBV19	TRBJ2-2	CASIPGGPPGELFF	TGTGCCAGTATTCCAGGAGGACCCCCCGGGGAGCTGTTTTTT